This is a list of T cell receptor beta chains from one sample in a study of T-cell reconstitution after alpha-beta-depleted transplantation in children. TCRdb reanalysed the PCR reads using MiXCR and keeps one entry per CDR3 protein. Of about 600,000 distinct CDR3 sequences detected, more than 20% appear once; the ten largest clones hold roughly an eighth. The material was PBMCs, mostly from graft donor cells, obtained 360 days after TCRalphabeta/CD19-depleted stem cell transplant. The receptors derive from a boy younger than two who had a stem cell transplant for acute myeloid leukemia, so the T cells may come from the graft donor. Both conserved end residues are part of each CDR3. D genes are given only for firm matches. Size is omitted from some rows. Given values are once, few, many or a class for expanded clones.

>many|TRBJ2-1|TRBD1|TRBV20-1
CSARSGQFYNEQFF
TGCAGTGCTAGGTCGGGACAGTTTTACAATGAGCAGTTCTTC
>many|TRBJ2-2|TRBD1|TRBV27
CASSFEGARGTGELFF
TGTGCCAGCAGTTTTGAGGGGGCGCGAGGCACCGGGGAGCTGTTTTTT
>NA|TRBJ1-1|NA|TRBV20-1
CSARREGGDEAFF
TGCAGTGCTCGTAGAGAGGGCGGAGATGAAGCTTTCTTT
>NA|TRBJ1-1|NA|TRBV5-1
CASTPGVNTEAFF
TGCGCCAGCACCCCAGGAGTGAACACTGAAGCTTTCTTT
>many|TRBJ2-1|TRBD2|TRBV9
CASSENGGTYNEQFF
TGTGCCAGCAGCGAGAACGGGGGGACCTACAATGAGCAGTTCTTC
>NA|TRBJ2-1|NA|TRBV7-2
CASSSSLGLDEQFF
TGTGCCAGCAGCTCCTCCTTGGGACTCGATGAGCAGTTCTTC
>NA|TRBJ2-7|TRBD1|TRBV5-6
CASSLRTGLYEQYF
TGTGCCAGCAGCTTGAGGACAGGGCTGTACGAGCAGTACTTC
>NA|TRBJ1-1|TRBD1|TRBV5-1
CASSQETGSFSEAFF
TGCGCCAGCAGCCAAGAGACAGGGAGCTTCAGTGAAGCTTTCTTT
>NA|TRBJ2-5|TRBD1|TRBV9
CASSVLPGTGGETQYF
TGTGCCAGCAGCGTCCTCCCCGGGACAGGGGGAGAGACCCAGTACTTC
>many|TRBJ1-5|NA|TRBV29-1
CSAGQSNQPQHF
TGCAGCGCAGGACAGAGCAATCAGCCCCAGCATTTT
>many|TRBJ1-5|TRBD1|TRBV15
CATTLTGGPLSNQPQHF
TGTGCCACCACGCTTACAGGGGGCCCCCTTAGCAATCAGCCCCAGCATTTT
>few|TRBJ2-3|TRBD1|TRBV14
CASSHLLTGGTDTQYF
TGTGCCAGCAGCCACCTCTTGACAGGGGGCACAGATACGCAGTATTTT
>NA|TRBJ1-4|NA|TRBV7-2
CASSLIGGEKLFF
TGTGCCAGCAGCTTAATTGGGGGTGAAAAACTGTTTTTT
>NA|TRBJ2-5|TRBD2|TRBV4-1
CASSQVGLAEETQYF
TGCGCCAGCAGCCAAGTGGGACTAGCGGAAGAGACCCAGTACTTC
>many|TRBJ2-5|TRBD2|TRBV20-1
CSAVRREGIQETQYF
TGCAGTGCTGTTCGTAGGGAGGGAATCCAAGAGACCCAGTACTTC
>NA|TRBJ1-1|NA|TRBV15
CATRQAGNTEAFF
TGTGCCACCCGACAGGCGGGGAACACTGAAGCTTTCTTT
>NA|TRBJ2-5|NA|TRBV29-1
CSLGGAGETQYF
TGCAGCCTGGGGGGGGCGGGAGAGACCCAGTACTTC
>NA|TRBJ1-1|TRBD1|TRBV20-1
CSADGQAMNTEAFF
TGCAGTGCTGACGGACAGGCCATGAACACTGAAGCTTTCTTT
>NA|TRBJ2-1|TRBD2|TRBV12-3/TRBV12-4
CASTPGTSVNEQFF
TGTGCCAGCACTCCCGGGACTAGCGTCAATGAGCAGTTCTTC
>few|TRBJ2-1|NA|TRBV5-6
CASSLWPSSYNEQFF
TGTGCCAGCAGCTTGTGGCCAAGCTCCTACAATGAGCAGTTCTTC
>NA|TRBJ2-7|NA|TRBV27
CASSLGQLNEQYF
TGTGCCAGCAGTTTAGGACAGTTGAACGAGCAGTACTTC
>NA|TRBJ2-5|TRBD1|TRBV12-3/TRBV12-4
CASRTSLTGAQGTQYF
TGTGCCAGCAGAACAAGCTTGACAGGGGCCCAGGGGACCCAGTACTTC
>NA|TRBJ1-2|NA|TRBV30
CAWNLQRLNRFYGYTF
TGTGCCTGGAACTTACAGCGCCTCAATAGGTTCTATGGCTACACCTTC
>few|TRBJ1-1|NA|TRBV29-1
CSVAGDTEAFF
TGCAGCGTTGCAGGGGACACTGAAGCTTTCTTT